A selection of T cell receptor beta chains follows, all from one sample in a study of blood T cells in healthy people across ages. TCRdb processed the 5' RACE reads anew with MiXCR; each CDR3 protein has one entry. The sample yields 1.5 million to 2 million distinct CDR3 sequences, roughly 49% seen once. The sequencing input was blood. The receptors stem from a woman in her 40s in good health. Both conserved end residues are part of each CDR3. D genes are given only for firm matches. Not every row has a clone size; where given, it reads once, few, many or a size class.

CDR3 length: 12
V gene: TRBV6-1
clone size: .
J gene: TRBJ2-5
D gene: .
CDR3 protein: CATGLGVETQYF
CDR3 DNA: TGTGCCACCGGACTCGGGGTAGAGACCCAGTACTTC

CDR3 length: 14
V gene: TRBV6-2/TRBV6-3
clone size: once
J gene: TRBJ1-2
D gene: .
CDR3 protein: CASSYREGYYGYTF
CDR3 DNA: TGTGCCAGCAGTTATCGTGAGGGATATTATGGCTACACCTTC

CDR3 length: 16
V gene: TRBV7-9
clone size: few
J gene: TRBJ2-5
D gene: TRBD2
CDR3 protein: CASSLVPGGLGKTQYF
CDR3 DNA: TGTGCCAGCAGCTTAGTCCCGGGGGGTTTAGGAAAGACCCAGTACTTC

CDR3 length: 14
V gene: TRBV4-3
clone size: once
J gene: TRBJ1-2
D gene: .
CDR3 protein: CASSQDETAYGYTF
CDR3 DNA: TGCGCCAGCAGCCAAGACGAAACAGCCTATGGCTACACCTTC

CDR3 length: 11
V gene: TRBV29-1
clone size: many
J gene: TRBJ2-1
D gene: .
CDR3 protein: CSVVGQGGEFF
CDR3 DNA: TGCAGCGTTGTAGGGCAGGGGGGGGAGTTCTTC

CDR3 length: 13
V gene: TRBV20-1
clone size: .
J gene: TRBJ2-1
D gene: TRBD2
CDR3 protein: CSALAGGNNEQFF
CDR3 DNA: TGCAGTGCTCTAGCGGGGGGAAACAATGAGCAGTTCTTC

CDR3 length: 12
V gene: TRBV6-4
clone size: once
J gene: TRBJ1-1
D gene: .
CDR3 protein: CASSDSYGEAFF
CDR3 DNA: TGTGCCAGCAGTGACTCGTACGGTGAAGCTTTCTTT

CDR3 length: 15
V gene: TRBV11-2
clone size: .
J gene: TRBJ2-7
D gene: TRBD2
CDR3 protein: CASSRTSGGFNEQYF
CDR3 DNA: TGTGCCAGCAGCCGGACTAGCGGGGGCTTTAATGAGCAGTACTTC

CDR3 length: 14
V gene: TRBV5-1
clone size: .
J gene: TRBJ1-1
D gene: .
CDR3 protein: CASSSSQGTTEAFF
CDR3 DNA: TGCGCCAGCAGCTCATCACAGGGTACCACTGAAGCTTTCTTT

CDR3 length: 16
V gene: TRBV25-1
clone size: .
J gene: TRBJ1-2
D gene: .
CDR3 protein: CASSEQESLILHGYTF
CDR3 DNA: TGTGCCAGCAGTGAACAGGAATCACTCATCCTTCATGGCTACACCTTC

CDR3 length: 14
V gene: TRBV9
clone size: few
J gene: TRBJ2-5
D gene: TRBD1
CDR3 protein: CASSPSQGAETQYF
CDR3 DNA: TGTGCCAGCAGTCCAAGCCAGGGGGCCGAGACCCAGTACTTC

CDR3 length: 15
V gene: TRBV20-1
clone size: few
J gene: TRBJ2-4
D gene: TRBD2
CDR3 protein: CSATRLAESKNIQYF
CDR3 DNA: TGCAGTGCCACGCGACTAGCCGAGTCCAAAAACATTCAGTACTTC

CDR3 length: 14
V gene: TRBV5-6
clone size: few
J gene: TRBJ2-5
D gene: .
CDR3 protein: CASSSGARTETQYF
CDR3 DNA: TGTGCCAGCAGCAGTGGAGCGAGGACGGAGACCCAGTACTTC

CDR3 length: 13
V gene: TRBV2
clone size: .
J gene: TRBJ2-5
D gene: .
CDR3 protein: CASSEKAQETQYF
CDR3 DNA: TGTGCCAGCAGTGAGAAAGCACAAGAGACCCAGTACTTC

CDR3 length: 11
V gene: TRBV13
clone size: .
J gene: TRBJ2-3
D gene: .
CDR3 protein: CASSRAMGQYF
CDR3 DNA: TGTGCCAGCAGCCGGGCGATGGGGCAGTATTTT

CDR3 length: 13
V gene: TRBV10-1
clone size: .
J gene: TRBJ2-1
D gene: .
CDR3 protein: CASSLNQGQEQFF
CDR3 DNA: TGCGCCAGCAGCCTAAACCAGGGACAAGAGCAGTTCTTC

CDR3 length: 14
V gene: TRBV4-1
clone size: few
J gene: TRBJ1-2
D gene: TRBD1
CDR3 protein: CASSHRTGALGYTF
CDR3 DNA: TGCGCCAGCAGCCACCGGACAGGGGCCCTCGGCTACACCTTC

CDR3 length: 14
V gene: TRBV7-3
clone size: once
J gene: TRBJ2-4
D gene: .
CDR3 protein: CASSPSGTGNIQYF
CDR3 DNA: TGTGCCAGCAGCCCGTCAGGGACGGGCAACATTCAGTACTTC

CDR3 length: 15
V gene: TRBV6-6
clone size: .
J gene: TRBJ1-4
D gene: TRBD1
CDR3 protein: CASSYSDRALEKLFF
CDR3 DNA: TGTGCCAGCAGTTACTCGGACAGGGCCCTCGAAAAACTGTTTTTT

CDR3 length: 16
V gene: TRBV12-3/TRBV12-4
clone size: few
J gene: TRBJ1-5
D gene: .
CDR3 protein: CASSFDHGGNDQPQHF
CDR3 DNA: TGTGCCAGCAGTTTTGATCATGGGGGTAACGATCAGCCCCAGCATTTT

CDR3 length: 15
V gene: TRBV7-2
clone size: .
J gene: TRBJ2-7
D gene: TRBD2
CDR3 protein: CASSPFSGGAYEQYF
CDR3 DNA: TGTGCCAGCAGCCCGTTTTCGGGGGGGGCCTACGAGCAGTACTTC

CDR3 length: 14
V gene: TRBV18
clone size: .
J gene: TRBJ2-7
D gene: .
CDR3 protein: CASSGDYPRGEQYF
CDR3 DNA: TGTGCCAGCTCGGGCGATTACCCTAGGGGGGAGCAGTACTTC

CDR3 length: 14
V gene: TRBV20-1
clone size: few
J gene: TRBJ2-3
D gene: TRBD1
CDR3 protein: CSAKPGQGHDTQYF
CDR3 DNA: TGCAGTGCTAAACCGGGACAGGGTCATGATACGCAGTATTTT